This is a list of T cell receptor beta chains from one sample in a study of regulatory T cells in long-lasting Graves disease. TCRdb called the multiplex PCR reads again in MiXCR, with one record for every CDR3 protein. The table records about 500,000 distinct CDR3 sequences, 12% of them present only once. This sample was also put to use in a study of T cells in Graves' hyperthyroidism and ophthalmopathy.

The sequencing here drew on peripheral blood mononuclear cells (PBMCs), taken at new diagnosis, from a patient treated with antithyroid drugs. Every receptor here comes from a woman aged 30 to 39 with Graves disease. CDR3s include the opening cysteine and the closing phenylalanine or tryptophan. The D gene is left open where the match is weak. Not all rows give a size; the values are once, few, many and, for expanded clones, a class.

>TRBD1|TRBV3-1|many|TRBJ2-3
TGTGCCAGCAGCTTGTTAACAGGGGGCTTAGATACGCAGTATTTT
CASSLLTGGLDTQYF
>.|TRBV6-2/TRBV6-3|once|TRBJ2-7
TGTGCCAGCAGTTCGGAGCGGACGAGCTCCTACGAGCAGTACTTC
CASSSERTSSYEQYF
>.|TRBV7-2|many|TRBJ1-2
TGTGCCAGCAGCCCATACAGGGTGGACTATGGCTACACCTTC
CASSPYRVDYGYTF
>.|TRBV5-5|many|TRBJ2-3
TGTGCCAGCTCCGATGAGGACTTCAAACCCCCAGATACGCAGTATTTT
CASSDEDFKPPDTQYF
>.|TRBV28|many|TRBJ2-3
TGTGCCAGCAGTGCTATGGGGAGAAGGACTACGCAGTATTTT
CASSAMGRRTTQYF
>TRBD1|TRBV11-3|many|TRBJ1-4
TGTGCCAGCAGCCCTGGACAGGGTGTTGGGGCGAATGAAAAACTGTTTTTT
CASSPGQGVGANEKLFF
>TRBD2|TRBV12-3/TRBV12-4|many|TRBJ2-5
TGTGCCAGCAGCGGGACTAGTCAGAAGACCCAGTACTTC
CASSGTSQKTQYF
>.|TRBV28|many|TRBJ1-6
TGTGCCAGCAGTTACGGGGGCCTGATTAATTCACCCCTCCACTTT
CASSYGGLINSPLHF
>.|TRBV4-3|.|TRBJ2-3
TGCGCCAGCAGCCATGGAGGGACATCATACTCCCTAGCAGGGGCAGATACGCAGTATTTT
CASSHGGTSYSLAGADTQYF
>.|TRBV6-2/TRBV6-3|many|TRBJ2-3
TGTGCCACCTGTCCCGTAGCAGGGTCCACAGATACGCAGTATTTT
CATCPVAGSTDTQYF
>.|TRBV18|many|TRBJ2-7
TGTGCCAGCACAAATAAACCGGGCAGCTACGAGCAGTACTTC
CASTNKPGSYEQYF
>TRBD1|TRBV2|many|TRBJ2-5
TGTGCCAGCCAGAGGGGGACAGCCCAATCGTACCAAGAGACCCAGTACTTC
CASQRGTAQSYQETQYF
>.|TRBV11-1|many|TRBJ2-1
TGTGCCAGCAGCTTAGGGGTGGAAACTGAGCAGTTCTTC
CASSLGVETEQFF
>TRBD2|TRBV5-1|.|TRBJ2-5
TGCGCCAGCGGGAGGGATCCTGAAGAGACCCAGTACTTC
CASGRDPEETQYF
>.|TRBV6-5|.|TRBJ1-6
TGTGCCAGCAGTTACTTGGGACTCAATAATTCACCCCTCCACTTT
CASSYLGLNNSPLHF
>.|TRBV5-6|.|TRBJ2-1
TGTGCCAGCAGTTACAGGGTGTCCTACAATGAGCAGTTCTTC
CASSYRVSYNEQFF
>TRBD1|TRBV18|many|TRBJ1-1
TGTGCCAGCAGCCCGACAGGGACTAACACTGAAGCTTTCTTT
CASSPTGTNTEAFF
>.|TRBV27|few|TRBJ1-2
TGTGCCAGCAGTTCCTCAGGGAGTTGGGGCTACACCTTC
CASSSSGSWGYTF
>.|TRBV7-3|many|TRBJ2-7
TGTGCCAGCAGCTTAGGCAGGGAGCACGAGCAGTACTTC
CASSLGREHEQYF
>TRBD1|TRBV6-2/TRBV6-3|many|TRBJ2-7
TGTGCCAGCAGTTTCGTTCCTGACAGGGTCTACGAGCAGTACTTC
CASSFVPDRVYEQYF
>TRBD2|TRBV11-2|.|TRBJ2-1
TGTGCCAGCAGCTTGGCCGGCAGGGCAGGGACTAGCGGGAGATGGGAGCAGTTCTTC
CASSLAGRAGTSGRWEQFF
>TRBD1|TRBV30|few|TRBJ1-1
TGTGCCTGGAGGGGCACAGGGGGCCGGTTGAACACTGAAGCTTTCTTT
CAWRGTGGRLNTEAFF
>.|TRBV24-1|.|TRBJ1-1
TGTGCCACCAGGGGGGGGGAGTGGAACACTGAAGCTTTCTTT
CATRGGEWNTEAFF
>.|TRBV19|many|TRBJ2-6
TGTGCCAGTAGGCTGGCTGGGGCCAACGTCCTGACTTTC
CASRLAGANVLTF
>TRBD2|TRBV5-4|few|TRBJ2-1
TGTGCCAGCAGCTTACTAGCGGCAGGTGGTGAGCAGTTCTTC
CASSLLAAGGEQFF
>TRBD2|TRBV2|many|TRBJ2-5
TGTGCCAGCAACGAGGCGGGGGACCTCACCAGAGAGACCCAGTACTTC
CASNEAGDLTRETQYF
>TRBD2|TRBV12-3/TRBV12-4|.|TRBJ2-5
TGTGCCGGCAGATTTAGCGGGACCGAGACCCAGTACTTC
CAGRFSGTETQYF
>.|TRBV27|many|TRBJ2-6
TGTGCCAGCAGTTTAGTGATGTCTGGGGCCAACGTCCTGACTTTC
CASSLVMSGANVLTF
>.|TRBV18|.|TRBJ2-1
TGTGCCAGCTCACCAGCAGTGGGGACATCCTACAATGAGCAGTTCTTC
CASSPAVGTSYNEQFF
>TRBD2|TRBV18|few|TRBJ2-2
TGTGCCAGCTCACCGCCTAGCGGGACGTCGAACACCGGGGAGCTGTTTTTT
CASSPPSGTSNTGELFF
>.|TRBV11-2|.|TRBJ2-3
TGTGCCAGCAGCTTAGGGCAGGCGGATACGCAGTATTTT
CASSLGQADTQYF
>TRBD2|TRBV11-2|many|TRBJ2-7
TGTGCCAGCAGCTTACTGGCTAGCGGGGTCCACTACGAGCAGTACTTC
CASSLLASGVHYEQYF
>.|TRBV19|.|TRBJ2-7
TGTGCCAGTAGTATAGATTCCAGGTACGAGCAGTACTTC
CASSIDSRYEQYF
>.|TRBV7-2|few|TRBJ1-2
TGTGCCAGCAGCCCACGACTCGACCATAACTATGGCTACACCTTC
CASSPRLDHNYGYTF
>.|TRBV7-9|.|TRBJ2-7
TGTGCCAGCAGCCCGGACGGAGTATTCAACGAGCAGTACTTC
CASSPDGVFNEQYF
>.|TRBV28|.|TRBJ2-1
TGTGCCAGCAGTATTGCGCTTAAGGGATCCTACAATGAGCAGTTCTTC
CASSIALKGSYNEQFF
>.|TRBV11-2|many|TRBJ2-4
TGTGCCAGCAGTCTTCGGGACCATCTAAACATTCAGTACTTC
CASSLRDHLNIQYF
>.|TRBV15|few|TRBJ1-3
TGTGCCACCAGCGGCAGGGCCGGAAACACCATATATTTT
CATSGRAGNTIYF
>.|TRBV19|few|TRBJ2-1
TGTGCCAGTAGTATCACGGGGGCAGGTGAGCAGTTCTTC
CASSITGAGEQFF
>.|TRBV19|.|TRBJ2-1
TGTGCCAGTAGCAACGACATTTTTATGGATGAGCAGTTCTTC
CASSNDIFMDEQFF
>TRBD1|TRBV14|.|TRBJ1-1
TGTGCCAGCAGTCACATAACAGGGGGCTGGACAAAATACACTGAAGCTTTCTTT
CASSHITGGWTKYTEAFF
>.|TRBV29-1|many|TRBJ1-2
TGCAGCGTAGGGGACCCGGGCTATGGCTACACCTTC
CSVGDPGYGYTF
>TRBD1|TRBV29-1|many|TRBJ2-5
TGCAGCGTTGGCGGGACAGGGGCCGCTGGAGAGACCCAGTACTTC
CSVGGTGAAGETQYF
>.|TRBV12-3/TRBV12-4|many|TRBJ1-5
TGTGCCAGCAGTACGGACAGTGGGCAGCCCCAGCATTTT
CASSTDSGQPQHF
>.|TRBV2|many|TRBJ2-2
TGTGCCAGCAGTGAAGTAGCGGTCGGCCCCGGGGAGCTGTTTTTT
CASSEVAVGPGELFF
>.|TRBV18|.|TRBJ2-1
TGTGCCAGCTCACCGGGGGTTGACGGGGAGCAGTTCTTC
CASSPGVDGEQFF
>.|TRBV5-1|.|TRBJ1-4
TGCGCCAGCAGCTTTTCGGACGCAACTAATGAAAAACTGTTTTTT
CASSFSDATNEKLFF
>.|TRBV7-8|many|TRBJ2-3
TGTGCCAGCAGCTTTGGGGGGTTTGGAGATACGCAGTATTTT
CASSFGGFGDTQYF
>.|TRBV6-5|.|TRBJ1-1
TGTGCCAGCAGTTTTCGATTGGGGGGAACTGAAGCTTTCTTT
CASSFRLGGTEAFF
>.|TRBV9|many|TRBJ1-5
TGTGCCAGCAGCCCATCGGGCAATCAGCCCCAGCATTTT
CASSPSGNQPQHF
>TRBD1|TRBV28|many|TRBJ1-2
TGTGCCAGCAGCCGGCAGGGGGCGGGGGGCTACACCTTC
CASSRQGAGGYTF
>.|TRBV12-3/TRBV12-4|many|TRBJ1-5
TGTGCCAGCAGTTTCGGGGCATTTAGCAATCAGCCCCAGCATTTT
CASSFGAFSNQPQHF
>.|TRBV20-1|many|TRBJ1-5
TGCAGTGCTAGAGGCCTCCTCGGCGATCAGCCCCAGCATTTT
CSARGLLGDQPQHF
>.|TRBV4-2|few|TRBJ2-5
TGTGCCAGCAGCCAAGAGGAGGGGTCGAAGACCCAGTACTTC
CASSQEEGSKTQYF
>.|TRBV5-4|many|TRBJ2-7
TGTGCCAGCAGCGACGGGTCGGGGACCCACTACGAGCAGTACTTC
CASSDGSGTHYEQYF
>TRBD2|TRBV12-3/TRBV12-4|many|TRBJ2-3
TGTGCCAGCAGTTTAGTTTCCACTAGCGGGAGGGCCAGAGATACGCAGTATTTT
CASSLVSTSGRARDTQYF
>TRBD1|TRBV5-6|.|TRBJ2-5
TGTGCCAGCAGCCCCCGGGACAGGGGGCTAGAGACCCAGTACTTC
CASSPRDRGLETQYF
>TRBD2|TRBV6-1|.|TRBJ2-2
TGTGCCAGCAGGGCTTCCGGGACTAGCGGGAGGGGAAACACCGGGGAGCTGTTTTTT
CASRASGTSGRGNTGELFF
>TRBD2|TRBV30|many|TRBJ2-5
TGTGCCTGGAGGACTAGCGGGACATACCACCTACAAGAGACCCAGTACTTC
CAWRTSGTYHLQETQYF
>.|TRBV13|few|TRBJ2-1
TGTGCCAGCAGCTCCCGTGGGGCCGGCTATGAGCAGTTCTTC
CASSSRGAGYEQFF